This T cell receptor (beta chain) was captured by sequencing in a study of blood T cells in healthy people across ages (dated by TCRdb to 2013 to 2016). Describing the broader study: In model experiments, template switching captured roughly one uniquely barcoded TCR beta cDNA molecule for every two T cells. To avoid experimental bias, donors of different ages were distributed randomly across sequencing lanes. Donors were grouped into four age groups: young (average roughly 17 years), middle-aged (under 40), aged (about 60) and long-lived (just over 80). Age-related changes in TCR beta repertoire diversity were measured in the study by deep sequencing normalized with unique cDNA molecular identifiers. The study analyzed two additional independent replicas of 1 million unique cDNA reads from the same blood draw for two donors, one aged 18 to 29 and one aged 80 or older.

Turning to this clonotype: Its recognized antigen is unknown. No much larger clonotype is one base removed from it; base qualities were not supplied.

The donors were 40 or so Caucasian individuals from Russia, aged roughly 6 to 90 years, who were systemically healthy. Approximately 9.7 milliliters of peripheral blood were drawn from each donor into EDTA-treated Vacutainer tubes. Ficoll-Paque density-gradient centrifugation was used to isolate PBMCs, with at least 7 million per sample. Total RNA was extracted from PBMCs with Trizol reagent, with at least 6 micrograms obtained per sample. For every donor, flow cytometry on a PBMC aliquot measured the percentage of naive CD45RAhigh/CD27high T cells. Overall study outcomes, separate from this receptor: Bulk unsorted PBMC profiling prevented conclusive comparison of naive and antigen-experienced compartments. Donor CMV infection status was unknown, potentially confounding age-related changes in expanded clonotypes. As age increased, observed TCR beta diversity per million T cells dropped in a roughly linear way, and a significant reduction was already evident by age 40. The long-lived group showed more naive CD4+ T cells, fewer expanded clones and increased TCR diversity than the aged group, suggesting age selection. Estimates of total diversity based on one million sequenced T cells were regarded as lower bounds and as underestimates. The percentage of naive T cells measured by flow cytometry correlated strongly with observed TCR beta diversity.

Per the germline V gene, SGHVS is the CDR1 and FNYEAQ is the CDR2. The CDR3 contains 15 residues, cysteine and phenylalanine counted. Just CDR3 DNA is preserved here, 45 bases in frame from base 1. Cut back by 6 bases and 2 bases, the V and J ends lie 14 bases apart. Receptors were amplified or captured by 5' RACE. Sequencing used an Illumina HiSeq 2500. The second PCR ran for about 6 to 12 cycles and used a J-beta primer mix along with a sample-barcoded 5' primer. A template-switch 5' adaptor carrying 12 random nucleotides introduced a unique molecular identifier onto each TCR beta cDNA molecule. Each sample yielded at least 2.5 million CDR3-containing paired-end reads. All of the RNA was converted into first-strand cDNA using the Mint cDNA synthesis kit, with a TRBC-specific oligonucleotide serving as the primer. All cDNA was treated with uracil-DNA glycosylase and then went through a first 18-cycle PCR with the universal primers M1SS and BC2_uni_R. Under the source paper's analysis protocol: Each sample was normalized by randomly selecting 1 million high-quality reads, each carrying a distinct molecular identifier. Reads with shared molecular identifiers were discarded instead of being binned into consensus sequences. MiTCR, with a Q25 quality threshold and the strictest error-elimination algorithm, was used for CDR3 identification, clonotype clustering and error correction. Lower-bound total TCR beta diversity was estimated with a nonparametric unseen species model using Euler transformation. TCRdb itself trimmed the public reads at Q25 with fastp, ran MiXCR and retained productive beta chains. Rows merge per CDR3 protein into single entries with the most common DNA and genes. The V and J calls come from TCRdb's annotation, not from the publication. The sample data list under 2 million distinct CDR3 sequences, and about 31% of these were observed just once. The top ten constitute approximately 10% of the sample.

Here the chain combines TRBV7-6 and TRBJ1-3, and possibly TRBD1, on 5 matching bases. The receptor comes from a woman aged 25-40 years in good health. Sequencing was done on a sample of blood. The CDR3 reads CASSPGTTAGNTIYF. The sequence in DNA is TGTGCCAGCAGTCCCGGGACGACGGCTGGAAACACCATATATTTT.